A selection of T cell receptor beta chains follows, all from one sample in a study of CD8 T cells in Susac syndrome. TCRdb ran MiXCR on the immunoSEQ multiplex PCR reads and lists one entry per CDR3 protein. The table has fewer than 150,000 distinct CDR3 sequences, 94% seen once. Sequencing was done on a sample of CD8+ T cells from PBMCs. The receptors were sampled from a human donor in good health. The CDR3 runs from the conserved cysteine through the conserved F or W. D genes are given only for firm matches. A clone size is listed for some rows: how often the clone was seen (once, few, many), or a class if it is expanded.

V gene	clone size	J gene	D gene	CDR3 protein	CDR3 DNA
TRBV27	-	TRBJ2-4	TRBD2	CASSLSGTSARYF	TGTGCCAGCAGTTTATCTGGGACTAGCGCTCGTTACTTC
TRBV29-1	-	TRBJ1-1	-	CSVEDGTEMNTEAFF	TGCAGCGTTGAAGATGGGACTGAAATGAACACTGAAGCTTTCTTT
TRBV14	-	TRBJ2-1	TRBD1	CASSQLTGDREQFF	TGTGCCAGCAGCCAGCTAACAGGGGACAGGGAGCAGTTCTTC
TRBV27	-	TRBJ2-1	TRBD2	CASSFVGRGSYNEQFF	TGTGCCAGCAGTTTTGTGGGGAGGGGATCCTACAATGAGCAGTTCTTC
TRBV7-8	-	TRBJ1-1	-	CASSLFGMNTEAFF	TGTGCCAGCAGCTTATTCGGCATGAACACTGAAGCTTTCTTT
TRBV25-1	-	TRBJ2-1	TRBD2	CASSDLLADSYNEQFF	TGTGCCAGCAGTGACCTCCTAGCGGACTCCTACAATGAGCAGTTCTTC
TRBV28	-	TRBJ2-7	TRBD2	CASSRTSGSYEQYF	TGTGCCAGCAGCCGGACTAGCGGTTCCTACGAGCAGTACTTC
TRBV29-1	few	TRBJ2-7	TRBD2	CSVELAGSYEQYF	TGCAGTGTTGAACTAGCGGGATCCTACGAGCAGTACTTC
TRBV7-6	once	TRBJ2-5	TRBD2	CASTRSLAVQETQYF	TGTGCCAGCACCCGATCCCTAGCGGTCCAAGAGACCCAGTACTTC
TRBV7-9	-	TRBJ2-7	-	CASSLDPGAYEQYF	TGTGCCAGCAGCTTAGACCCAGGCGCCTACGAGCAGTACTTC
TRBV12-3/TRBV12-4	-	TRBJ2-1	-	CASTPGLGDSGSSYNEQFF	TGTGCCAGCACCCCTGGTTTGGGGGACAGCGGGAGCTCCTACAATGAGCAGTTCTTC
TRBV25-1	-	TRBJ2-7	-	CASSEIDTAPYEQYF	TGTGCCAGCAGTGAAATCGATACAGCCCCCTACGAGCAGTACTTC
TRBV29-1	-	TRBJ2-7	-	CSAEGQGKPYEQYF	TGCAGCGCTGAGGGGCAGGGGAAACCCTACGAGCAGTACTTC
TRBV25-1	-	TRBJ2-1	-	CASSSSEQFF	TGTGCCAGCAGTTCTAGTGAGCAGTTCTTC
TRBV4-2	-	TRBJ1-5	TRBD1	CASSPDRAGQPQHF	TGTGCCAGCAGCCCAGACAGGGCTGGTCAGCCCCAGCATTTT
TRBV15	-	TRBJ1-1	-	CATSRGGGSRPEAFF	TGTGCCACCAGCAGAGGAGGAGGCAGCCGACCGGAAGCTTTCTTT
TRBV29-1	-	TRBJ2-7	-	CSVEGSGDAYEQYF	TGCAGCGTTGAAGGGTCAGGGGATGCCTACGAGCAGTACTTC
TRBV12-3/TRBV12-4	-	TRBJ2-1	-	CASSFVYYNEQFF	TGTGCCAGCAGTTTTGTCTACTACAATGAGCAGTTCTTC
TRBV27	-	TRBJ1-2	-	CAVGRGAADGYTF	TGTGCTGTAGGAAGGGGGGCGGCCGATGGCTACACCTTC
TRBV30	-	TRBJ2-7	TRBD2	CAWGAGLAGIYEQYF	TGTGCCTGGGGAGCAGGACTAGCGGGAATCTACGAGCAGTACTTC
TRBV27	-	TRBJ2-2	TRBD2	CASSLSFLAGGQNTGELFF	TGTGCCAGCAGTTTATCTTTCCTAGCGGGAGGACAGAACACCGGGGAGCTGTTTTTT
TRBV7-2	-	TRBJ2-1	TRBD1	CASRSTGGAVHEQFF	TGTGCCAGCAGGTCGACAGGGGGCGCGGTCCATGAGCAGTTCTTC
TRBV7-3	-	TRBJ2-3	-	CASSSRWGSDTQYF	TGTGCCAGCAGCTCTCGTTGGGGATCCGATACGCAGTATTTT
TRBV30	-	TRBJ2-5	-	CAGGPTAGIQETQYF	TGTGCCGGAGGTCCGACAGCAGGGATACAAGAGACCCAGTACTTC
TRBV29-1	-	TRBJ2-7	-	CSVEGLPSYEQYF	TGCAGCGTTGAAGGGCTCCCATCCTACGAGCAGTACTTC
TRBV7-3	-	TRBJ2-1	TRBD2	CASSLSPSGSSEQFF	TGTGCCAGCAGCTTATCGCCTAGCGGGAGTAGTGAGCAGTTCTTC
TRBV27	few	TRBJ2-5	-	CASTLGETQYF	TGTGCCAGCACCCTGGGGGAGACCCAGTACTTC
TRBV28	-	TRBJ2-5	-	CASSLDGQETQYF	TGTGCCAGCAGTCTAGACGGACAAGAGACCCAGTACTTC
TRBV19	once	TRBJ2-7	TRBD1	CADRDSAYEQYF	TGTGCCGATAGGGACAGCGCCTACGAGCAGTACTTC
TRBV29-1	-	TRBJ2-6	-	CSVVQGEGANVLTF	TGCAGCGTTGTACAGGGTGAGGGGGCCAACGTCCTGACTTTC
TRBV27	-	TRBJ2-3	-	CASSPNRARDTQYF	TGTGCCAGCAGTCCAAACAGGGCCAGAGATACGCAGTATTTT
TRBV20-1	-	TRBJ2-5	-	CSARGLVQETQYF	TGCAGTGCTAGGGGACTCGTCCAAGAGACCCAGTACTTC
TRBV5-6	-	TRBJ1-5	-	CASSSGTTQPQHF	TGTGCCAGCAGCTCAGGGACAACTCAGCCCCAGCATTTT
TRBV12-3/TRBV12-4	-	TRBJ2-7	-	CASTDRSRDEQYF	TGTGCCAGCACCGACAGGTCACGGGACGAGCAGTACTTC
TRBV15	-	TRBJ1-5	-	CATSRVRNQPQHF	TGTGCCACCAGCAGAGTGCGGAATCAGCCCCAGCATTTT
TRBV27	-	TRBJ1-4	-	CASSLSSGTGEKLFF	TGTGCCAGCAGTTTATCCAGCGGGACGGGGGAAAAACTGTTTTTT
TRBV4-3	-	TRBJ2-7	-	CASSQALTADMPTYEQYF	TGCGCCAGCAGCCAAGCCCTCACGGCCGATATGCCTACCTACGAGCAGTACTTC
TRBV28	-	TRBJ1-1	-	CASSFGQNEAFF	TGTGCCAGCAGTTTCGGACAGAATGAAGCTTTCTTT
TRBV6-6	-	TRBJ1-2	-	CALSAGSAGYTF	TGTGCCCTCTCCGCAGGAAGTGCTGGCTACACCTTC